This TCR beta chain appears in the sequencing data of a study of blood T cell repertoires in COVID-19. In the study overall: Both acute and convalescent COVID-19 samples were obtained from the United States, Italy and Spain. Sources were T cells, B-cell-depleted T cells, or PBMCs; the material itself was cDNA or gDNA.

Authors' methods: Amplification with reference gene primers provided the estimates of nucleated cell counts. Produced via immunoSEQ multiplex PCR; TCRdb's table is partial and in-frame only. V and J calls and clone size are as listed in that table; D and trimming were resolved from the DNA. The table records about 120,000 clones, 90% of them present only once. This CDR3 contains 19 residues. This TCR was sampled from a human donor with active COVID-19. The donor label of this sample is uncertain. This chain uses TRBV1 with TRBJ2-1; TRBD2 is taken as the D call from the table, unchecked against the DNA. TRBV1 is described as a pseudogene. The sequenced material came from peripheral blood. In DNA form, the CDR3 reads TGCACCAGCAGCCAAGATTCAGCGGGGGGGCCCTTCTCCTACAATGAGCAGTTCTTC. Its protein is CTSSQDSAGGPFSYNEQFF.